This T cell receptor beta chain was captured in a study of T-cell reconstitution after alpha-beta-depleted transplantation in children. Study-wide results and limits: T-cell numbers and diversity one year post-transplant derived largely from freshly generated T cells. Reportedly, only several hundred clones from non-depleted graft cells drove alpha-beta T-cell counts at about two months.

With respect to this clonotype: The antigen is unknown.

Unique molecular identifiers were incorporated into the prepared TCRbeta library. TCRdb ran MiXCR on the PCR reads and lists one entry per CDR3 protein. The sample includes 90,000 to 100,000 distinct CDR3 sequences, more than 20% of them seen just once. Germline V gene data show CDR1 as SGHDT and CDR2 as YYEEEE. Trimming stripped 2 bases from V and 4 bases from J, with 7 bases between. The CDR3 extends over 13 amino acids. Sequenced here: PBMCs, sampled before TCRalphabeta/CD19-depleted stem cell transplant. The receptor comes from a boy aged 2-9 years with acute lymphoblastic leukemia, due to receive a stem cell transplant. This sequence joins TRBV5-6 and TRBJ2-1; D gene unclear. CDR3 bases: TGTGCCAGCAGCTTTGAAGGTTACAATGAGCAGTTCTTC. Encoded protein: CASSFEGYNEQFF.